In this sample, the clone carrying this T cell receptor (beta chain) turned up once. What it binds is unknown. Assay: immunoSEQ multiplex PCR; the TCRdb copy retains only in-frame clones and omits some. The sample holds some 130,000 clones; 80% to 90% are singletons and the top ten take 1% to 1.5%. This entry belongs to a study of cytomegalovirus exposure and HLA in healthy donors. Points from the study as a whole: According to the study, roughly 160 TCR beta chains were cytomegalovirus-associated.

In germline, CDR1 is SGHRS, CDR2 YFSETQ. Deletions cut 5 bases from V and 4 bases from J, with 9 bases between. The CDR3 sequence is 12 residues long. This chain connects TRBV5-1 to TRBJ1-1, with a possible D match to TRBD1 (5 bases). The sequence came from a woman aged 18 to 35 in good health and CMV-seronegative. The sequenced sample consisted of PBMCs. The CDR3, as DNA: TGCGCCAGCAGAGACAGCCCCACTGAAGCTTTCTTT. It yields the protein CASRDSPTEAFF.